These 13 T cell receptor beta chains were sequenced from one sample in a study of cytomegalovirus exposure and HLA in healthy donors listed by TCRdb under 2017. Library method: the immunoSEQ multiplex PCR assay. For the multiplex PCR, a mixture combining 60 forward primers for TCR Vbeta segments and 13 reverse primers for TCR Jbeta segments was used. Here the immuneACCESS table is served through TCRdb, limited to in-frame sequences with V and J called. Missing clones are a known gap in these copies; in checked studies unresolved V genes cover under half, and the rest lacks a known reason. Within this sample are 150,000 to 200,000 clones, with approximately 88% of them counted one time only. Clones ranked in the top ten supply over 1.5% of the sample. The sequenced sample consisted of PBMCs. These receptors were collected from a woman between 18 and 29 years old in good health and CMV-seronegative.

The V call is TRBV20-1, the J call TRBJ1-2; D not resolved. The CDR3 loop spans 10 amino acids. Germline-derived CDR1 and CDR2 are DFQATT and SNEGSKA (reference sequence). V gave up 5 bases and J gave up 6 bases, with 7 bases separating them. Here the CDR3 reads CSARTDGYTF. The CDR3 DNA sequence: TGCAGTGCTCGGACTGATGGCTACACCTTC.

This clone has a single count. CDR3 sequence (DNA): TGTGCCAGCAGTTACTCTCGGGTGGCGAACACCGGGGAGCTGTTTTTT. Residues: CASSYSRVANTGELFF. The chain uses TRBV6-6 and TRBJ2-2, with unresolved D. V lost 0 bases to trimming and J lost 0 bases, with 8 bases between them. Germline V gives CDR1 MNHNY, CDR2 SVGAGI (reference sequence). The CDR3 runs 16 residues.

The CDR3 sequence is CASSLLAGDSYEQYF. CDR3 DNA: TGCGCCAGCAGCCTACTAGCGGGGGATTCCTACGAGCAGTACTTC. This chain links TRBV5-1 with TRBJ2-7; TRBD2 agrees at 11 bases. CDR3 length: 15 amino acids. CDR1 is SGHRS, CDR2 YFSETQ, per germline. V was clipped by 4 bases and J by 1 base; unmatched bases: 4.

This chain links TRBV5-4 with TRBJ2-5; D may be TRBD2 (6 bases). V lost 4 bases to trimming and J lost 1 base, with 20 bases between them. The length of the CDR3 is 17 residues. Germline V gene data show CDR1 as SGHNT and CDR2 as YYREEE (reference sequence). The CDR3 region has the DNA TGTGCCAGCAGCCCCGGGGGAGCAGGGACGGCCCAAGAGACCCAGTACTTC. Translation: CASSPGGAGTAQETQYF.

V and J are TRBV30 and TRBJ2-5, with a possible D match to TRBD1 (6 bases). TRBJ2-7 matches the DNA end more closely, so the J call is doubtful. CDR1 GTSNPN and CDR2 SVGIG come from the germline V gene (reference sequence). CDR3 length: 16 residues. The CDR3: CAWRASGVGVPYEQYF. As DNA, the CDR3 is TGTGCCTGGAGGGCATCAGGGGTAGGCGTCCCCTACGAGCAGTACTTC.

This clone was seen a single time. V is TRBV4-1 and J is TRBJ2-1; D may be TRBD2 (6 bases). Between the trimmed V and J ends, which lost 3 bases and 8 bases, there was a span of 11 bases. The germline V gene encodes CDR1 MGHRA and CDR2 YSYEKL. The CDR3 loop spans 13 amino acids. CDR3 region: CASSHRLDDEQFF. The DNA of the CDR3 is TGCGCCAGCAGCCACAGACTAGACGATGAGCAGTTCTTC.

Here the CDR3 reads CASSLGYSSYEQYF. Written as DNA, the CDR3 is TGTGCCAGCAGCTTAGGATACAGCTCCTACGAGCAGTACTTC. The chain couples TRBV11-2 to TRBJ2-7; D is unclear. The V end lost 1 base, the J end lost 0 bases, and 7 bases lay between the germline ends. Germline-derived CDR1 and CDR2 are SGHAT and FQNNGV. The CDR3 totals 14 residues. The variable domain in full, with the rest retrieved from reference TRBV11-2 and TRBJ2-7, is EAGVAQSPRYKIIEKRQSVAFWCNPISGHATLYWYQQILGQGPKLLIQFQNNGVVDDSQLPKDRFSAERLKGVDSTLKIQPAKLEDSAVYLCASSLGYSSYEQYFGPGTRLTVT.

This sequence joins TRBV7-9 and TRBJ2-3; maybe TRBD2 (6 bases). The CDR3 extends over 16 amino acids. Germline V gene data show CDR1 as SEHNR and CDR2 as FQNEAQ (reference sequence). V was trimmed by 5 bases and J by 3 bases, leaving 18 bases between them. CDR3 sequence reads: CASSPGSGRYTDTQYF. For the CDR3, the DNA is TGTGCCAGCAGCCCCGGGTCGGGGAGGTATACAGATACGCAGTATTTT. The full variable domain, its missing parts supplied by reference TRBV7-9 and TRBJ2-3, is DTGVSQNPRHKITKRGQNVTFRCDPISEHNRLYWYRQTLGQGPEFLTYFQNEAQLEKSRLLSDRFSAERPKGSFSTLEIQRTEQGDSAMYLCASSPGSGRYTDTQYFGPGTRLTVL.

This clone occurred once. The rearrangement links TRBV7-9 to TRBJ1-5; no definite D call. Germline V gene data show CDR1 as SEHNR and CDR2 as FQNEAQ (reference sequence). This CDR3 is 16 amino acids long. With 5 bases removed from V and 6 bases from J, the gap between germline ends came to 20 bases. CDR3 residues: CASSPGLHEVGQPQHF. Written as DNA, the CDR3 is TGTGCCAGCAGCCCCGGTCTACATGAGGTGGGTCAGCCCCAGCATTTT.

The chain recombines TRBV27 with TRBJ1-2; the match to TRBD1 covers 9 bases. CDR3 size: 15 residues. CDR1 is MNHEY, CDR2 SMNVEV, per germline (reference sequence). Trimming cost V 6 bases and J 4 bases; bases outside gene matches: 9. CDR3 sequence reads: CASSPGTGRAYGYTF. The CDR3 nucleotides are TGTGCCAGCAGCCCCGGGACAGGGAGGGCCTATGGCTACACCTTC.

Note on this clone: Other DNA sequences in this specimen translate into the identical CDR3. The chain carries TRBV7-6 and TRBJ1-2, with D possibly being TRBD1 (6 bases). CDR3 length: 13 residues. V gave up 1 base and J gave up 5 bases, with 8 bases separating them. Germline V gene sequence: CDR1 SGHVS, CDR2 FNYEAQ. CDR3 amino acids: CASSLGTGYGYTF. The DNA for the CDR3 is TGTGCCAGCAGCTTAGGAACAGGGTATGGCTACACCTTC.

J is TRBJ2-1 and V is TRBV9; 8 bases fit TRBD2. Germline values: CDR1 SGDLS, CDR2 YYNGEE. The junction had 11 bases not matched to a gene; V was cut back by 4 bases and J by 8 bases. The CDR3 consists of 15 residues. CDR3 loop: CASSQTSGRVDEQFF. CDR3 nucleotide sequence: TGTGCCAGCAGCCAAACTAGCGGCCGTGTGGATGAGCAGTTCTTC. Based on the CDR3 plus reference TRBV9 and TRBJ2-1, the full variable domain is DSGVTQTPKHLITATGQRVTLRCSPRSGDLSVYWYQQSLDQGLQFLIQYYNGEERAKGNILERFSAQQFPDLHSELNLSSLELGDSALYFCASSQTSGRVDEQFFGPGTRLTVL.

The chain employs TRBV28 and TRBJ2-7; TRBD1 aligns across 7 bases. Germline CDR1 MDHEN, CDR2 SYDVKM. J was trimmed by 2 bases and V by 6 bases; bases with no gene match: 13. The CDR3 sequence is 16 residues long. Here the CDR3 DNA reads TGTGCCAGCAGCCGGGCCCCCTGGGACAGTACCTACGAGCAGTACTTC. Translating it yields CASSRAPWDSTYEQYF.